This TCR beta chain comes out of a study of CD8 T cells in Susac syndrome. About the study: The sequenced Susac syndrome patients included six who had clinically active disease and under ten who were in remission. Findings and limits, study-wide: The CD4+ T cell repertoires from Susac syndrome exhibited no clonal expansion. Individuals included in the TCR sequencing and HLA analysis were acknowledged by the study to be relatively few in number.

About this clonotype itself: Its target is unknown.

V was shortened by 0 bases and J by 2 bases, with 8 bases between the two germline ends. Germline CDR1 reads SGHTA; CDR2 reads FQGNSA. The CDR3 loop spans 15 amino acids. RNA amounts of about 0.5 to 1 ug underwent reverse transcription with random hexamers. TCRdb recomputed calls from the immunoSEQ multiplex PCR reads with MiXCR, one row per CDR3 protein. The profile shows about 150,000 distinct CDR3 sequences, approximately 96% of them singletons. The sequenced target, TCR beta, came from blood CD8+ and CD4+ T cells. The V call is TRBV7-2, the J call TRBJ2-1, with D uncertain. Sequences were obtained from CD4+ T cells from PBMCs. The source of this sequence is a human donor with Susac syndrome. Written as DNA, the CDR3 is TGTGCCAGCAGCTTAGCGGTGGGAACCTACAATGAGCAGTTCTTC. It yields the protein CASSLAVGTYNEQFF. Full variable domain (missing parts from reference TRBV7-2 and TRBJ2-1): GAGVSQSPSNKVTEKGKDVELRCDPISGHTALYWYRQSLGQGLEFLIYFQGNSAPDKSGLPSDRFSAERTGGSVSTLTIQRTQQEDSAVYLCASSLAVGTYNEQFFGPGTRLTVL.